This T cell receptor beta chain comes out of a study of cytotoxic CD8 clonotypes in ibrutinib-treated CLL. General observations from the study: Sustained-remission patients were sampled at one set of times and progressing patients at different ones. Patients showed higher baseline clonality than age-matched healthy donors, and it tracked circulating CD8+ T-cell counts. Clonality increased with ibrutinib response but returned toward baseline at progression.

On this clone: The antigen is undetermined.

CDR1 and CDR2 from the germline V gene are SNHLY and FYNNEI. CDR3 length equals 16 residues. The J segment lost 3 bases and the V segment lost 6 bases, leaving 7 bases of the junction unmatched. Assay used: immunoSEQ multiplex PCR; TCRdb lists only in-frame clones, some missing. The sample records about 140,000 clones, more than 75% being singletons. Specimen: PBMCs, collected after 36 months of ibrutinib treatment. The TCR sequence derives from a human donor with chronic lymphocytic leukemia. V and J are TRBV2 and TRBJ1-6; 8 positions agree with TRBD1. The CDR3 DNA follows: TGTGCCAGCAGGGAAACAGGGGGTGGCTATAATTCACCCCTCCACTTT. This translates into CASRETGGGYNSPLHF.